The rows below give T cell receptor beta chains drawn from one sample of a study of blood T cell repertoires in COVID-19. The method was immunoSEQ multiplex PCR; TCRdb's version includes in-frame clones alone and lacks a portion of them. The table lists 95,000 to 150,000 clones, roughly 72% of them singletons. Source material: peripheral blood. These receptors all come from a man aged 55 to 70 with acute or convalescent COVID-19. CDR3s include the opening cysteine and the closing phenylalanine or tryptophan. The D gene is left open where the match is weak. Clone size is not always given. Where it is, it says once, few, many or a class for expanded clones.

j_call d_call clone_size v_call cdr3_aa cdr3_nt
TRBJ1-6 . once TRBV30 CAFGVGHGNSPLHF TGTGCCTTTGGTGTGGGACACGGGAATTCACCCCTCCACTTT
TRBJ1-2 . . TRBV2 CASSQQDNYGYTF TGTGCCAGCAGTCAACAGGATAACTATGGCTACACCTTC
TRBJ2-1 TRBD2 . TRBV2 CASLRASGRQGEQFF TGTGCCAGCTTGAGGGCTAGCGGGAGACAGGGTGAGCAGTTCTTC
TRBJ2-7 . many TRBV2 CASSEGIRVGYEQYF TGTGCCAGCAGTGAAGGCATCAGGGTGGGCTACGAGCAGTACTTC
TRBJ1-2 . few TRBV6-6 CASYSTNYGYTF TGTGCCAGCTATTCTACTAACTATGGCTACACCTTC
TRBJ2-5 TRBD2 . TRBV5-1 CASSWGSGTSGQETQYF TGCGCCAGCAGCTGGGGGTCCGGGACTAGCGGCCAAGAGACCCAGTACTTC
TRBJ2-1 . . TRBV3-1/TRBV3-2 CASSQVSAGSSYNEQFF TGTGCCAGCAGCCAAGTCTCGGCGGGGAGCTCCTACAATGAGCAGTTCTTC
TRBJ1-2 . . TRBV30 CAWSPLLRVGYTF TGTGCCTGGAGTCCGCTTTTGCGGGTTGGCTACACCTTC
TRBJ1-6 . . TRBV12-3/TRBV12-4 CASSITRGTPLHF TGTGCCAGCAGCATTACCCGGGGTACACCCCTCCACTTT
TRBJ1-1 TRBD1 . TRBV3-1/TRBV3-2 CASSHDRGGTEAFF TGTGCCAGCAGCCACGACAGGGGGGGCACTGAAGCTTTCTTT
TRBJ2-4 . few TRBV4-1 CASSQVYVAKNIQYF TGCGCCAGCAGCCAAGTGTATGTAGCCAAAAACATTCAGTACTTC
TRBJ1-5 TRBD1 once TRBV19 CASNDRTGSGQHF TGTGCCAGTAATGACCGGACAGGGTCAGGCCAGCATTTT
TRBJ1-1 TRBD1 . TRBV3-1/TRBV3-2 CASSAKQTGGAFF TGTGCCAGCAGCGCCAAGCAAACAGGGGGAGCTTTCTTT
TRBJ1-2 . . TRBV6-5 CASTQGRVGHGYTF TGTGCCAGCACTCAGGGGAGGGTGGGGCATGGCTACACCTTC
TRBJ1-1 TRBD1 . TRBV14 CASSLWTGSPGEAFF TGTGCCAGCAGCCTATGGACAGGGTCACCTGGGGAAGCTTTCTTT
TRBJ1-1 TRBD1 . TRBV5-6 CASSPFPGQDNTEAFF TGTGCCAGCAGTCCTTTTCCGGGACAGGACAACACTGAAGCTTTCTTT
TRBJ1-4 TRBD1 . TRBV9 CASSVAGGPNEKLFF TGTGCCAGCAGCGTAGCAGGGGGCCCCAATGAAAAACTGTTTTTT
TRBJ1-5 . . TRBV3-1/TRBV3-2 CASSQGLNQPQHF TGTGCCAGCAGCCAAGGTCTAAATCAGCCCCAGCATTTT
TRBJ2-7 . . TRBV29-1 CSVLGQSYEQYF TGCAGCGTCCTGGGGCAGTCCTACGAGCAGTACTTC
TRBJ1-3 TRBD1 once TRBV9 CASSVGPTGQGNTIYF TGTGCCAGCAGCGTAGGTCCGACAGGGCAGGGAAACACCATATATTTT
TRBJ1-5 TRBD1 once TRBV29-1 CSVAGTGGNQPQHF TGCAGCGTAGCCGGGACAGGGGGCAATCAGCCCCAGCATTTT
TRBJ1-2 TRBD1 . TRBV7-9 CASSLAVGTAGYGYTF TGTGCCAGCAGCTTAGCTGTCGGGACAGCGGGCTATGGCTACACCTTC
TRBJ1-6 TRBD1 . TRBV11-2 CASSGLTGAVSPLHF TGTGCCAGCAGCGGCCTGACAGGGGCGGTTTCACCCCTCCACTTT
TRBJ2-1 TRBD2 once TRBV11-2 CASSRSGGSYNEQFF TGTGCCAGCAGCCGTAGCGGGGGGTCATACAATGAGCAGTTCTTC
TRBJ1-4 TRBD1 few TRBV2 CASRDRGRGTAKLFF TGTGCCAGCAGGGACAGGGGGCGCGGAACTGCAAAACTGTTTTTT
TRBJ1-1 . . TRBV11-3 CASRELTGNTEAFF TGTGCCAGCAGAGAACTGACAGGGAACACTGAAGCTTTCTTT
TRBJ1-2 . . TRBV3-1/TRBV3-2 CASSQTGIEGYTF TGTGCCAGCAGCCAAACGGGGATCGAGGGCTACACCTTC
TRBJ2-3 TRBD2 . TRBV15 CATSRPSLAGSTDTQYF TGTGCCACCAGCAGGCCATCACTAGCGGGGAGCACAGATACGCAGTATTTT
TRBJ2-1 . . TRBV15 CATSRARNEQFF TGTGCCACCAGCAGGGCGAGGAACGAGCAGTTCTTC
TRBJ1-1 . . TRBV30 CAWRSPRGANEAFF TGTGCCTGGAGGAGTCCGCGGGGGGCTAATGAAGCTTTCTTT
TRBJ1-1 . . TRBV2 CASEQVAAFF TGTGCCAGCGAACAGGTGGCAGCTTTCTTT
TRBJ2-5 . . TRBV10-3 CAISEGLTGLSRTQYF TGTGCCATCAGTGAGGGACTAACGGGGCTATCCCGGACCCAGTACTTC
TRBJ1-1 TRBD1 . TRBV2 CASRGTGTVTEAFF TGTGCCAGCAGGGGGACAGGGACGGTCACTGAAGCTTTCTTT
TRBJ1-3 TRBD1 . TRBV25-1 CASSEDGTDSGNTIYF TGTGCCAGCAGTGAAGATGGGACAGACTCTGGAAACACCATATATTTT
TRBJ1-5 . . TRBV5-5 CASSLSSTQPQHF TGTGCCAGCAGCTTATCATCTACTCAGCCCCAGCATTTT
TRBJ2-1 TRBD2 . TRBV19 CASSRTSVGDNEQFF TGTGCCAGTAGTCGAACTAGCGTGGGGGACAATGAGCAGTTCTTC